The 21 T cell receptor beta chains given below trace back to one sample, sequenced in a study of circulating and synovial CD4+ cells in juvenile arthritis. The data were produced by immunoSEQ multiplex PCR, yet TCRdb's version contains in-frame clones alone and is incomplete. The table includes 15,000 or so clones, under 95% detected once. The material sequenced was CD4+ T cells from blood. The receptors come from a human donor with juvenile idiopathic arthritis.

The chain employs TRBV5-4 and TRBJ2-3, with D hard to call. Trimming took off 0 bases at V and 5 bases at J, with 10 bases between the two ends. This CDR3 comprises 14 residues. Germline V lookup: CDR1 SGHNT, CDR2 YYREEE (reference sequence). The CDR3 reads CASSLELNGDTQYF. The CDR3 DNA is TGTGCCAGCAGCTTGGAACTAAACGGAGATACGCAGTATTTT.

The chain uses TRBV7-6 and TRBJ2-3; 12 positions match TRBD2. CDR3 length equals 16 residues. V lost 1 base, J lost 5 bases, and 4 bases stayed unmatched. From germline, CDR1 is SGHVS and CDR2 FNYEAQ. The CDR3 region is CASSLETSGSRDTQYF. The CDR3 DNA is TGTGCCAGCAGCTTAGAGACTAGCGGGAGTAGAGATACGCAGTATTTT.

The chain uses TRBV6-1 and TRBJ2-5; 10 bases are shared with TRBD1. Germline V lookup: CDR1 MNHNS, CDR2 SASEGT. The J segment lost 1 base and the V segment lost 8 bases, leaving 7 bases of the junction unmatched. The CDR3 has 15 residues. CDR3 in amino acids: CASGRQGASQETQYF. In DNA form, the CDR3 reads TGTGCCAGCGGAAGACAGGGGGCGTCCCAAGAGACCCAGTACTTC.

CDR3 loop: CASSPGTSDTQYF. The CDR3 region has the DNA TGTGCCAGCAGCCCAGGGACTTCAGATACGCAGTATTTT. The J gene is TRBJ2-3, the V gene TRBV2; TRBD2 is a possible D gene (6 bases). The germline gives CDR1 SNHLY, CDR2 FYNNEI. Trimming removed 6 bases from V and 4 bases from J, with 11 bases in between. CDR3 length: 13 residues.

This clone occurred once. The CDR3 DNA follows: TGTGCCAGCAGTCAAAGCGGGGGACTAGCGGGGCCAAGGGAGACCCAGTACTTC. It encodes CASSQSGGLAGPRETQYF. This chain joins TRBV7-2 and TRBJ2-5; TRBD2 agrees at 13 bases. This CDR3 has 18 residues. Germline assignment: CDR1 SGHTA and CDR2 FQGNSA. With 6 bases clipped from V and 5 bases from J, the junction kept 15 bases outside the gene matches.

The chain recombines TRBV11-2 with TRBJ2-7; the D is unclear. Trimming took 1 base from V and 5 from J, leaving 12 bases between them. The germline CDR1 and CDR2 sequences are SGHAT and FQNNGV. The CDR3 covers 14 residues. The CDR3 is CASSLGWQTHEQYF. The CDR3 DNA sequence: TGTGCCAGCAGCTTAGGTTGGCAAACCCACGAGCAGTACTTC.

V and J are TRBV19 and TRBJ1-2; 9 positions match TRBD1. The CDR3 extends over 14 amino acids. The germline gives CDR1 LNHDA, CDR2 SQIVND (reference sequence). V shed 3 bases and J 8 bases; nucleotides not matched to a gene: 7. The CDR3 protein is CASSITGGTVGYTF. The CDR3, as DNA: TGTGCCAGTAGTATCACAGGGGGCACGGTCGGCTACACCTTC.

The rearrangement joins TRBV2 to TRBJ1-2; possibly TRBD1 for D (6 bases). Germline V gives CDR1 SNHLY, CDR2 FYNNEI. Trimming took 0 bases from V and 4 from J, leaving 15 bases between them. This CDR3 spans 16 amino acids. Written as DNA, the CDR3 is TGTGCCAGCAGTGAAGCGCTTGGGGGCGCGGGCTATGGCTACACCTTC. It specifies CASSEALGGAGYGYTF.

V and J are TRBV27 and TRBJ2-7, with 10 bases that match TRBD2. Trimming took 2 bases from V and 0 from J; bases not matched to a gene: 7. Germline CDR1 MNHEY, CDR2 SMNVEV (reference sequence). CDR3 length: 17 amino acids. CDR3 sequence reads: CASSLLPSGSFSYEQYF. In DNA form, the CDR3 reads TGTGCCAGCAGTTTACTGCCTAGCGGGAGCTTCTCCTACGAGCAGTACTTC.

The rearrangement uses TRBV5-4 and TRBJ2-3; 9 bases agree with TRBD2. The V and J ends lost 5 bases and 0 bases, in that order; junction bases with no gene match: 4. The CDR3 runs to 15 residues. The germline V gene encodes CDR1 SGHNT and CDR2 YYREEE (reference sequence). Here the CDR3 reads CASRLGLASTDTQYF. The CDR3, as DNA: TGTGCCAGCAGACTCGGACTAGCGAGCACAGATACGCAGTATTTT.

This chain connects TRBV6-5 to TRBJ1-1; D is perhaps TRBD1 (5 bases). The V end was cut by 4 bases, the J end by 2 bases, with 17 bases between. This CDR3 comprises 16 residues. CDR1 MNHEY and CDR2 SVGAGI come from the germline V gene. CDR3 nucleotide sequence: TGTGCCAGCAGTTCCCGGCGGGAGAGGGGAAACACTGAAGCTTTCTTT. Its translation is CASSSRRERGNTEAFF.

The chain couples TRBV18 to TRBJ1-2; 8 positions match TRBD1. The J segment lost 5 bases and the V segment lost 3 bases, leaving 8 bases of the junction unmatched. In germline, CDR1 is KGHSH, CDR2 LQKENI. The CDR3 runs to 15 residues. CDR3 loop: CASSPRSGGEYGYTF. Written as DNA, the CDR3 is TGTGCCAGCTCACCGCGGTCAGGGGGCGAATATGGCTACACCTTC.

V usage is TRBV6-5 and J usage is TRBJ1-1; D not certain. The germline V gene encodes CDR1 MNHEY and CDR2 SVGAGI. The length of the CDR3 is 13 residues. V lost 5 bases to trimming and J lost 4 bases, with 11 bases between them. This CDR3 is CASSRTAATEAFF. The CDR3 nucleotides are TGTGCCAGCAGTCGAACAGCTGCCACTGAAGCTTTCTTT.

The CDR3 DNA is TGCGCCAGCAGCTTGTCTAGCGGGGGCTACAATGAGCAGTTCTTC. Translated, it gives CASSLSSGGYNEQFF. J is TRBJ2-1 and V is TRBV5-1, with TRBD2 matching over 10 bases. The CDR3 spans 15 residues. Per the germline V gene, CDR1 is SGHRS and CDR2 is YFSETQ. Unmatched junction bases numbered 1, after V lost 1 base and J lost 3 bases.

The chain employs TRBV7-9 and TRBJ2-6; 7 bases align to TRBD1. The trim removed 0 bases at V and 4 bases at J, leaving 9 bases unmatched. Germline values: CDR1 SEHNR, CDR2 FQNEAQ (reference sequence). This CDR3 spans 18 amino acids. The CDR3 sequence is CASSLATGHIRGANVLTF. CDR3 nucleotides: TGTGCCAGCAGCTTAGCGACAGGGCACATACGGGGGGCCAACGTCCTGACTTTC. Based on the CDR3 plus reference TRBV7-9 and TRBJ2-6, the full variable domain is DTGVSQNPRHKITKRGQNVTFRCDPISEHNRLYWYRQTLGQGPEFLTYFQNEAQLEKSRLLSDRFSAERPKGSFSTLEIQRTEQGDSAMYLCASSLATGHIRGANVLTFGAGSRLTVL.

The gene calls are TRBV5-8 and TRBJ1-2, with 8 bases that match TRBD1. CDR1 is SGHTS and CDR2 is YDEGEE in the germline V gene. The CDR3 covers 14 residues. V gave up 6 bases and J gave up 4 bases; unmatched junction bases: 8. This CDR3 is CASTQGQVVYGYTF. The CDR3 coding sequence is TGTGCCAGCACCCAGGGACAGGTAGTCTATGGCTACACCTTC.

Here the CDR3 reads CASSRATGILYEQYF. The CDR3 DNA reads as TGTGCCAGCAGTCGAGCCACAGGGATCCTCTACGAGCAGTACTTC. V is TRBV27 and J is TRBJ2-7; perhaps TRBD1 as D (6 bases). The CDR3 contains 15 residues. V lost 5 bases and J 3 bases, leaving 17 bases between the germline ends. From germline, CDR1 is MNHEY and CDR2 SMNVEV (reference sequence).

To note about this clone: Other DNA sequences within the sample encode an identical CDR3. The V and J genes are TRBV19 and TRBJ2-3; 7 bases are shared with TRBD1. Looked up from germline, CDR1 is LNHDA and CDR2 is SQIVND (reference sequence). V lost 7 bases and J lost 9; bases outside the gene matches: 7. The CDR3 loop spans 12 amino acids. In DNA, the CDR3 is TGTGCCAGTACCCCCGACAGGGACACGCAGTATTTT. It translates to CASTPDRDTQYF. Filled out from reference TRBV19 and TRBJ2-3, the complete variable domain reads DGGITQSPKYLFRKEGQNVTLSCEQNLNHDAMYWYRQDPGQGLRLIYYSQIVNDFQKGDIAEGYSVSREKKESFPLTVTSAQKNPTAFYLCASTPDRDTQYFGPGTRLTVL.

The chain combines TRBV7-2 with TRBJ1-5; 10 bases map to TRBD1. The CDR3 covers 15 residues. V was clipped by 5 bases and J by 5 bases; unmatched bases: 6. The germline gives CDR1 SGHTA, CDR2 FQGNSA. Written as DNA, the CDR3 is TGTGCCAGCAGCCCACAGGGGACAGGGGATCAGCCCCAGCATTTT. Its protein product is CASSPQGTGDQPQHF.

This sequence joins TRBV14 and TRBJ2-1, with 10 bases aligning to TRBD2. CDR3 length: 17 amino acids. Germline lookup yields CDR1 SGHDN and CDR2 FVKESK. The V and J ends lost 0 bases and 5 bases, in that order; junction bases with no gene match: 7. The CDR3 is CASSQDLRTSGHNEQFF. CDR3 coding DNA: TGTGCCAGCAGCCAAGATCTGAGGACTAGCGGTCACAATGAGCAGTTCTTC. Full variable domain (outside the CDR3, taken from reference TRBV14 and TRBJ2-1): EAGVTQFPSHSVIEKGQTVTLRCDPISGHDNLYWYRRVMGKEIKFLLHFVKESKQDESGMPNNRFLAERTGGTYSTLKVQPAELEDSGVYFCASSQDLRTSGHNEQFFGPGTRLTVL.

To note about this clone: One junction end does not reproduce the germline sequence, and a read error may be involved. Other DNA sequences in this sample translate to the same CDR3. The V call is TRBV30, the J call TRBJ1-6; 7 bases match TRBD1. Germline CDR1 reads GTSNPN; CDR2 reads SVGIG (reference sequence). The CDR3 is made up of 14 amino acids. The CDR3 nucleotides read TGTGCCTGGGCCCCGGGACAGTATAATTCCCCCCTCCACTTT. Translation gives CAWAPGQYNSPLHF.